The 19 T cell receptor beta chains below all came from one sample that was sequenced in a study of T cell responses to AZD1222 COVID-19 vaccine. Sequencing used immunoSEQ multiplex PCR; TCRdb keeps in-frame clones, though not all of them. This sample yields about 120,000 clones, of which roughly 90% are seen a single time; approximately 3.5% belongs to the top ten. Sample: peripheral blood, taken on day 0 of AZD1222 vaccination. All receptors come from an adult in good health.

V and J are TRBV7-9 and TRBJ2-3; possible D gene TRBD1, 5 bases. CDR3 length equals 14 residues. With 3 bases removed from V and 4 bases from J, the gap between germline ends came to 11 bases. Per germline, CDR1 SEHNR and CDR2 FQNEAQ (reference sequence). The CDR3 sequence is CASSFDSDSDTQYF. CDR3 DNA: TGTGCCAGCAGCTTCGACAGTGATTCAGATACGCAGTATTTT.

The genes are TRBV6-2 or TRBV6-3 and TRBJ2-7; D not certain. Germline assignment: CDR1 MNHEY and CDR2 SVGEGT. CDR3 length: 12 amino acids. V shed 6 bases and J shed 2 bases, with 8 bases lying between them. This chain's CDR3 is CASSNWAYEQYF. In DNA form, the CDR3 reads TGTGCCAGCAGCAATTGGGCCTACGAGCAGTACTTC.

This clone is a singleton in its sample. CDR3 DNA sequence: TGTGCCAGCAGTGAAACGTGGGGCAGGGTGAATCCCCTCCACTTT. The encoded protein is CASSETWGRVNPLHF. The chain combines TRBV2 with TRBJ1-6; D is perhaps TRBD1 (5 bases). Germline CDR1 and CDR2: SNHLY and FYNNEI. The CDR3 runs to 15 residues. V dropped 2 bases and J dropped 13 bases, with 18 bases sitting between them.

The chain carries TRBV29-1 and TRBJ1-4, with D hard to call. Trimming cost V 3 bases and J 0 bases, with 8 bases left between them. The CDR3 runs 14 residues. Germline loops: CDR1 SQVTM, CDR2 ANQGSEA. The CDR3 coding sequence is TGCAGCGTTGAGTCATCCTCAACTAATGAAAAACTGTTTTTT. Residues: CSVESSSTNEKLFF.

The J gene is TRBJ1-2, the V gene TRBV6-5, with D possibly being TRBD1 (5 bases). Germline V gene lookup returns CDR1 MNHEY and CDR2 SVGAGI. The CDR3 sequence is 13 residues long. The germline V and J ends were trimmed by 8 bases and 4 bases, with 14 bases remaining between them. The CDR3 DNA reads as TGTGCCAGCCGAGAGGCAGGGCTCTATGGCTACACCTTC. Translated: CASREAGLYGYTF.

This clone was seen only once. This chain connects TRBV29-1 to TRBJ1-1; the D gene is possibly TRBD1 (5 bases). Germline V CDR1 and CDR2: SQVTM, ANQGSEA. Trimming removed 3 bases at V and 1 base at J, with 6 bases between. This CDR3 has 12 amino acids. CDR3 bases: TGCAGCGTTGAGGGGGGGAACACTGAAGCTTTCTTT. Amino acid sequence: CSVEGGNTEAFF.

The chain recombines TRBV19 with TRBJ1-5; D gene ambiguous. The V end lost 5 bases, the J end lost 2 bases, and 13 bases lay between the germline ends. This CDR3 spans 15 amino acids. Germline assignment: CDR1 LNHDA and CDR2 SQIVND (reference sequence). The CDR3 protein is CASSLYPEGNQPQHF. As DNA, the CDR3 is TGTGCCAGTAGTTTATACCCGGAAGGCAATCAGCCCCAGCATTTT.

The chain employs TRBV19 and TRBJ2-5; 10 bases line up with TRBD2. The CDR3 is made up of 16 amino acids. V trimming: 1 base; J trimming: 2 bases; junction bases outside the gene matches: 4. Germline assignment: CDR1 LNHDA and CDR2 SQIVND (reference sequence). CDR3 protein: CASSIVPAGGQETQYF. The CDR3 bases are TGTGCCAGTAGTATAGTCCCAGCGGGGGGGCAAGAGACCCAGTACTTC.

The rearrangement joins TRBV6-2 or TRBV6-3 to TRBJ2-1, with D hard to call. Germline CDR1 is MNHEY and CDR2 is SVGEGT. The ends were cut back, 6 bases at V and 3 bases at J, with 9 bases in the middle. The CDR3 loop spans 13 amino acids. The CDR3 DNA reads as TGTGCCAGCAGCTCACCCCTCTACAATGAGCAGTTCTTC. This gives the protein CASSSPLYNEQFF.

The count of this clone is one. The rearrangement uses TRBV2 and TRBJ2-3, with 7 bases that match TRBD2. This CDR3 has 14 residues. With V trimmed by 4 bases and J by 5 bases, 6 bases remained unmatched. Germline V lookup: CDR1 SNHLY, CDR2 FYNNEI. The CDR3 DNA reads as TGTGCCAGCAGTGTCCAGCGGGGTTTAGATACGCAGTATTTT. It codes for CASSVQRGLDTQYF.

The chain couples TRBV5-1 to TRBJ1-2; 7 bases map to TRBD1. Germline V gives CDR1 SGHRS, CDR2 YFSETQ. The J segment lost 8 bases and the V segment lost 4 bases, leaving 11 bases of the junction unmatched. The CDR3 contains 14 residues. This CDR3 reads CASSPTTGPGGYTF. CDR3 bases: TGCGCCAGCAGCCCGACGACAGGGCCTGGGGGCTACACCTTC.

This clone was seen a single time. CDR3 loop: CASSSHRDPSGEKLFF. For the CDR3, the DNA is TGTGCCAGCAGTTCTCACCGGGACCCCTCCGGTGAAAAACTGTTTTTT. The chain has TRBV28 and TRBJ1-4, with D possibly being TRBD1 (5 bases). Trimming pared 4 bases from V and 7 bases from J, leaving 19 bases between. Germline CDR1 is MDHEN and CDR2 is SYDVKM. This CDR3 comprises 16 residues.

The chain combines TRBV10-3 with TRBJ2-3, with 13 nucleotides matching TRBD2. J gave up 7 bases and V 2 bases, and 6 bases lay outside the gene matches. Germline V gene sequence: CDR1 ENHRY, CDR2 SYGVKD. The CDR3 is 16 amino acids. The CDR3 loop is CAISERGGLAGHTQYF. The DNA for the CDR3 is TGTGCCATCAGTGAGAGAGGGGGACTAGCGGGACATACGCAGTATTTT.

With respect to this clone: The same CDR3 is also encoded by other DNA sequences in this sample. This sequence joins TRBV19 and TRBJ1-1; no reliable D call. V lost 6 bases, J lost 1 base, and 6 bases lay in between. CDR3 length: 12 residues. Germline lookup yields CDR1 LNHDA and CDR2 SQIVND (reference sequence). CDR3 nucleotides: TGTGCCAGTAGCTGGTGGAACACTGAAGCTTTCTTT. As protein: CASSWWNTEAFF.

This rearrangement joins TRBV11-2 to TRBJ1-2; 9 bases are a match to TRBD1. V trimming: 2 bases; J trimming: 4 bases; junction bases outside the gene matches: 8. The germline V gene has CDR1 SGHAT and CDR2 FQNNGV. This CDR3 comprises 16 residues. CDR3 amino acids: CASSLTHRGLGYGYTF. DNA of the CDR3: TGTGCCAGCAGCTTAACGCACAGGGGGCTGGGCTATGGCTACACCTTC.

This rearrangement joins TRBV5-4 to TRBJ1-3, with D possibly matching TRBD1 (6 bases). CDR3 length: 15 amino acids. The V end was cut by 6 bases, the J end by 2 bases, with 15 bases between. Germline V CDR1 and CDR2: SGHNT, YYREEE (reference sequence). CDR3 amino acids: CASTYYGGPGNTIYF. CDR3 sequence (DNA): TGTGCCAGCACCTATTACGGGGGGCCTGGAAACACCATATATTTT.

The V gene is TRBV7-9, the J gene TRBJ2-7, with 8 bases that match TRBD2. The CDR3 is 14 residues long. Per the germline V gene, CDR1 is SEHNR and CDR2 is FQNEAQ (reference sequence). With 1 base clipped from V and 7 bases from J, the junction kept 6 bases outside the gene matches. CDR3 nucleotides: TGTGCCAGCAGCTTAGTAGGGGGACTAGAGGAGCAGTACTTC. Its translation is CASSLVGGLEEQYF. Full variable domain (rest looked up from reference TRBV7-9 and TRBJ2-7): DTGVSQNPRHKITKRGQNVTFRCDPISEHNRLYWYRQTLGQGPEFLTYFQNEAQLEKSRLLSDRFSAERPKGSFSTLEIQRTEQGDSAMYLCASSLVGGLEEQYFGPGTRLTVT.

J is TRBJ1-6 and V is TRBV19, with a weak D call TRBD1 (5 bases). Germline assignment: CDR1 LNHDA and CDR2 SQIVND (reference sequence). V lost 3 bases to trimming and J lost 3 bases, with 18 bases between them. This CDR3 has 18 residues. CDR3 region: CASSMGRVRQVYNSPLHF. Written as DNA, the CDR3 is TGTGCCAGTAGTATGGGACGGGTTCGGCAAGTCTATAATTCACCCCTCCACTTT.

The CDR3: CASRALRGVTYEQYF. CDR3 nucleotides: TGTGCCAGCAGGGCTTTGCGGGGGGTCACCTACGAGCAGTACTTC. The chain has TRBV7-9 and TRBJ2-7; 8 bases are shared with TRBD2. CDR1 and CDR2 from the germline V gene are SEHNR and FQNEAQ (reference sequence). Trimming took 6 bases from V and 2 from J; bases not matched to a gene: 9. This CDR3 spans 15 amino acids. Drawing the rest from reference TRBV7-9 and TRBJ2-7, the complete variable domain is DTGVSQNPRHKITKRGQNVTFRCDPISEHNRLYWYRQTLGQGPEFLTYFQNEAQLEKSRLLSDRFSAERPKGSFSTLEIQRTEQGDSAMYLCASRALRGVTYEQYFGPGTRLTVT.